The 4 T cell receptor beta chains below come from one sample, sequenced in a study of response to subunit inactivated influenza vaccine. TCRdb reanalysed the RT-PCR reads using MiXCR and keeps one entry per CDR3 protein. The repertoire holds roughly 190,000 distinct CDR3 sequences, with over 13% as singletons. The sequences come from CD8+ T cells sorted from PBMCs, collected more than 4 days after vaccination. The receptors were sampled from a man aged 50-60 years who received an inactivated influenza vaccine.

In its sample, this clonotype was seen many times. This chain joins TRBV29-1 and TRBJ2-3, with D perhaps TRBD2 (5 bases). Trimming took 1 base from V and 7 from J, leaving 27 bases between them. This CDR3 spans 18 amino acids. Germline CDR1 and CDR2: SQVTM and ANQGSEA. The DNA of the CDR3 is TGCAGCGTTGAAGGGGAGAACTTCTTAGCGCCCCGAGGGCATACGCAGTATTTT. Its translation: CSVEGENFLAPRGHTQYF.

This clonotype was counted ten times or more. The chain links TRBV12-3 or TRBV12-4 to TRBJ1-5, with a tentative D call TRBD1 (5 bases). V was cut by 3 bases and J by 1 base, with 7 bases left in between. The CDR3 runs 14 residues. DNA for the CDR3: TGTGCCAGCAGTTTTGAGGGGAGCAATCAGCCCCAGCATTTT. This gives the protein CASSFEGSNQPQHF.

This clonotype was found a few times. This sequence joins TRBV5-5 and TRBJ1-3; D not certain. Trimming cost V 7 bases and J 0 bases, with 8 bases left between them. This CDR3 is 13 amino acids long. Germline loops: CDR1 SGHKS, CDR2 YYEKEE (reference sequence). DNA of the CDR3: TGTGCCAGCCGGAAGAACTCTGGAAACACCATATATTTT. This translates into CASRKNSGNTIYF. Full variable domain (remainder filled in from reference TRBV5-5 and TRBJ1-3): DAGVTQSPTHLIKTRGQQVTLRCSPISGHKSVSWYQQVLGQGPQFIFQYYEKEERGRGNFPDRFSARQFPNYSSELNVNALLLGDSALYLCASRKNSGNTIYFGEGSWLTVV.

The chain couples TRBV4-1 to TRBJ2-1, with D unresolved. Trimming removed 1 base at V and 7 bases at J, with 11 bases between. The germline gives CDR1 MGHRA, CDR2 YSYEKL. The CDR3 is made up of 14 amino acids. The CDR3 DNA is TGCGCCAGCAGCCAAGTGGCGGCGCGGAATGAGCAGTTCTTC. This translates into CASSQVAARNEQFF.